One T cell receptor beta chain is described in this entry. The table came from immunoSEQ multiplex PCR; TCRdb's copy has only in-frame clones and leaves some out. Here the sample spans approximately 10,000 clones, roughly 80% being singletons. These data come from a study of OX40 agonist ivuxolimab in advanced cancers. V shed 6 bases and J shed 2 bases, with 14 bases lying between them. This CDR3 is built from 16 residues. The V gene's germline CDR1 is SGHVS and CDR2 FQNEAQ. This sequence was found in an adult with an advanced solid tumor such as melanoma, head and neck, liver or kidney cancer. The chain has TRBV7-8 and TRBJ1-6; D is possibly TRBD1 (5 bases). Sequencing used CD4+ or CD8+ T cells sorted from blood, obtained in a trial of the OX40 agonist ivuxolimab. The DNA of the CDR3 is TGTGCCAGCAGTATATACAGGTTCCCCTATAATTCACCCCTCCACTTT. This translates into CASSIYRFPYNSPLHF.